Described below is a single T cell receptor delta chain sequence and its context. Its target is unknown. Sequences come from RNA converted to cDNA by reverse transcription. Multiplex PCR used pooled V-gene forward primers and a constant-region reverse primer to amplify CDR3s. TCRdb redid the clone calls on the multiplex PCR reads with CATT. Counted here are around 60,000 delta-chain clones, approximately 16% occurring once; the ten biggest clones make up approximately 0.4%. Unmatched junction bases numbered 18, after V lost 6 bases and J lost 0 bases. Germline V gene lookup returns CDR1 TSWWSYY and CDR2 QGS. The CDR3 runs to 19 residues. These data are taken from a study of Vδ1+ human thymocytes. Whole-study findings and limits: TRG sequences recurred across donors, whereas TRD sequences stayed essentially private. Thymic TRG and TRD repertoires appeared highly polyclonal, with Gaussian CDR3 length distributions.

Specimen: Vdelta1+ gamma-delta thymocytes from the thymus. Subset here: FACS-sorted CD3+ TCRalphabeta- TCRVdelta1+ TCRVdelta2- thymocytes. The receptor comes from a girl under three years old who had congenital heart surgery. This chain connects TRDV1 to TRDJ1, with 8 bases identical to TRDD2. The CDR3 DNA reads TGTGCTCTTGGTCGACTTCCTACGGTAGGGCTGATCTACACCGATAAACTCATCTTT. Its translation is CALGRLPTVGLIYTDKLIF.